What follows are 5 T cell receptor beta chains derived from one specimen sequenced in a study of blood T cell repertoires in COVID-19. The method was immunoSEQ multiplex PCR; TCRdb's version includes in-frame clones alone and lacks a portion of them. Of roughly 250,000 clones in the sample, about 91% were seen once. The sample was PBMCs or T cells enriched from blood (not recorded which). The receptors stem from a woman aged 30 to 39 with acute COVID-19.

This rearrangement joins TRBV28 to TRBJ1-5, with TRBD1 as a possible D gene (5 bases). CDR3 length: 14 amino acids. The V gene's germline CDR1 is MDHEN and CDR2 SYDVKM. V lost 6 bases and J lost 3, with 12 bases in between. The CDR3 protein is CASSQTGDNQPQHF. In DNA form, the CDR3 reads TGTGCCAGCAGCCAAACAGGAGACAATCAGCCCCAGCATTTT.

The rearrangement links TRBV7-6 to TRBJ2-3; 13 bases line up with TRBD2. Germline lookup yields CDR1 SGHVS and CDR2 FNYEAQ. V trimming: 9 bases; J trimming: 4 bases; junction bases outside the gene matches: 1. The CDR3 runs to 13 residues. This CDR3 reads CASTSGGADTQYF. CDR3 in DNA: TGTGCCAGTACTAGCGGGGGGGCAGATACGCAGTATTTT.

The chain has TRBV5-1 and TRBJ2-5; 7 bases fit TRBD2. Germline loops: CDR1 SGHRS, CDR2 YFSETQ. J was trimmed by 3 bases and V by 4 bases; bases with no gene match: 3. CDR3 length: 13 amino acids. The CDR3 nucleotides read TGCGCCAGCAGCGATGGGGGGGAAGAGACCCAGTACTTC. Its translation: CASSDGGEETQYF. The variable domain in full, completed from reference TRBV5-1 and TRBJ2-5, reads KAGVTQTPRYLIKTRGQQVTLSCSPISGHRSVSWYQQTPGQGLQFLFEYFSETQRNKGNFPGRFSGRQFSNSRSEMNVSTLELGDSALYLCASSDGGEETQYFGPGTRLLVL.

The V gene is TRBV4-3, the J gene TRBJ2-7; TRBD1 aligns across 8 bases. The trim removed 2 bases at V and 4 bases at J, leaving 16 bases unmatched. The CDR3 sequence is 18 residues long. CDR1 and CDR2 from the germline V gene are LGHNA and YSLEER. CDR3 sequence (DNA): TGCGCCAGCAGCCAACGAATACCCAGGACAGGGCTTCCTTACGAGCAGTACTTC. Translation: CASSQRIPRTGLPYEQYF.

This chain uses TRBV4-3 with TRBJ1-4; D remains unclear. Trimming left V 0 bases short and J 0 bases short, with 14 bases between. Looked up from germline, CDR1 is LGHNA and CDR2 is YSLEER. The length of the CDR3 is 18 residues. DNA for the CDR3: TGCGCCAGCAGCCAAGAAGTGGTGGGCGATGCAACTAATGAAAAACTGTTTTTT. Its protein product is CASSQEVVGDATNEKLFF.